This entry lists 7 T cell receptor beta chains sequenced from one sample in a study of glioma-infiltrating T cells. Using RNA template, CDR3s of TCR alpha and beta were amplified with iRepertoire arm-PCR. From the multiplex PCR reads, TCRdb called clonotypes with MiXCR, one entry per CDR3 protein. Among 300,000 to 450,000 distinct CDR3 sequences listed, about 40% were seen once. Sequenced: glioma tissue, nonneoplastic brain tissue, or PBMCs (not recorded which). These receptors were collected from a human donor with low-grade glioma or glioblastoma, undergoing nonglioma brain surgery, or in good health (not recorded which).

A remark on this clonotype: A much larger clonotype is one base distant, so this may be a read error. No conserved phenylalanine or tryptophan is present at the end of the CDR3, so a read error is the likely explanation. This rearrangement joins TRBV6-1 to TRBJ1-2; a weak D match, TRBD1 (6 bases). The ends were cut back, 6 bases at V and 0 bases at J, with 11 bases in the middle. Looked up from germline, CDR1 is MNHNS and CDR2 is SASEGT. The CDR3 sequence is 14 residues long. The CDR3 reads CASRTDRANYGYTS. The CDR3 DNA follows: TGTGCCAGCAGAACGGACAGAGCTAACTATGGCTACACCTCC.

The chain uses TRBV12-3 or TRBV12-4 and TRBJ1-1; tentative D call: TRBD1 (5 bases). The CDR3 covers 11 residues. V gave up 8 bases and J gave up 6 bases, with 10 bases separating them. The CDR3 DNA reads TGTGCCAGCTGTGGGGGACCTGAAGCTTTCTTT. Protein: CASCGGPEAFF.

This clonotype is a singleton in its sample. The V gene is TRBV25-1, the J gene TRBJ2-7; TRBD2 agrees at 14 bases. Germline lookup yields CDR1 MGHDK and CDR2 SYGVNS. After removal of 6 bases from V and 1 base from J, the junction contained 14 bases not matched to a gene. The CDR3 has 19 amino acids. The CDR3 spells CASSRPGLAGEAGSYEQYF. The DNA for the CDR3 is TGTGCCAGCAGCCGCCCGGGACTAGCGGGAGAGGCGGGGTCCTACGAGCAGTACTTC.

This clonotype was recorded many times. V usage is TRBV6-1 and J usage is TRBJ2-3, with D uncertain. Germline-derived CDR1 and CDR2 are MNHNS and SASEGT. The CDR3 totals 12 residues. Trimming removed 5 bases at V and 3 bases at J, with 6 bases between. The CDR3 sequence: CASSSQTDTQYF. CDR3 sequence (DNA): TGTGCCAGCAGTTCCCAAACAGATACGCAGTATTTT.

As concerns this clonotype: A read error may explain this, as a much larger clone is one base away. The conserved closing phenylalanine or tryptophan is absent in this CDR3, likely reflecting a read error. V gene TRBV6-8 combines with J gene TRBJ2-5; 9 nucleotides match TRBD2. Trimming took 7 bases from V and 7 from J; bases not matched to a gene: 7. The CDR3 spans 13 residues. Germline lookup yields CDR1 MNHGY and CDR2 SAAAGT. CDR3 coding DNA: TGTGCCAGCAATTCGGGACTAGCCGGGACCCAGTACTTA. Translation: CASNSGLAGTQYL.

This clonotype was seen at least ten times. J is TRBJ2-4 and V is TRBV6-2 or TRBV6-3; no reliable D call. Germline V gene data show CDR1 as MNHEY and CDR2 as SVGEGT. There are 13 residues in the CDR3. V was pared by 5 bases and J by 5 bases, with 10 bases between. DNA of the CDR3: TGTGCCAGCAGTACGGGCAGCGAAAACATTCAGTACTTC. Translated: CASSTGSENIQYF.

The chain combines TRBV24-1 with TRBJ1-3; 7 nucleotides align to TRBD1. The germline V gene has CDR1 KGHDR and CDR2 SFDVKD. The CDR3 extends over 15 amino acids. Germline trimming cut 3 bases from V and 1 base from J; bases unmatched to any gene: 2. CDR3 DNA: TGTGCCACCAGTGATCCGGGACAGTCTGGAAACACCATATATTTT. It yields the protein CATSDPGQSGNTIYF.